This TCR beta chain was found in a study of T cells in Graves' hyperthyroidism and ophthalmopathy. A note on this clonotype: The antigen remains undetermined.

Germline assignment: CDR1 MNHEY and CDR2 SVGEGT. Trimming stripped 5 bases from V and 0 bases from J, with 14 bases between. This CDR3 region has 15 residues. Graves' hyperthyroidism was deemed stable given no ophthalmopathy progression within 18 months. The study, taken as a whole, reports: Blood also contained most expanded thyroid clonotypes above 0.001.

RNA transcripts were the template for amplifying TCR beta CDR3 regions. In the first-round RT-PCR of the TCR CDR3, the HTBI primer set was used. TCRdb ran MiXCR on the multiplex PCR reads and lists one entry per CDR3 protein. Of around 200,000 distinct CDR3 sequences listed, approximately 16% were seen once; the top ten hold roughly two fifths. The chain has TRBV6-2 or TRBV6-3 and TRBJ2-7, with no clear D. Sequencing input: blood. The sequence was collected from a man aged 35-49 years with Graves' hyperthyroidism. As DNA, the CDR3 is TGTGCCAGCAGTGCGCAGGCGGATTTCTCCTACGAGCAGTACTTC. Its translation: CASSAQADFSYEQYF.